This T cell receptor beta chain was recorded in a study of blood T cells in healthy people across ages. A second PCR of roughly 7 to 11 cycles used a sample-barcoded 5' primer and a J-beta primer mix. TCRdb used MiXCR to reprocess the 5' RACE reads, holding one entry per CDR3 protein. The sample contains more than 550,000 distinct CDR3 sequences, around a fifth of which appear only once. This clonotype was counted a few times. Trimming left V 1 base short and J 3 bases short, with 12 bases between. The CDR3 covers 15 residues. The rearrangement joins TRBV12-3 or TRBV12-4 to TRBJ1-1, with no clear D. The sequencing input was blood. This receptor was obtained from a man in his 70s in good health. This CDR3 reads CASSLDRGWDTEAFF. The CDR3 DNA reads TGTGCCAGCAGTTTAGATCGGGGTTGGGACACTGAAGCTTTCTTT.